This TCR beta chain was recorded in a study of post-analysis software for immune sequencing data. Turning to this clonotype: Its matching antigen is unknown.

Germline V gene lookup returns CDR1 SGHTA and CDR2 FQGTGA. The CDR3 has 13 residues. Germline trimming cut 4 bases from V and 6 bases from J; bases unmatched to any gene: 4. Overall study findings and caveats: TRBV5-6, TRBV5-1 and TRBV20-1 belonged to a set of a handful of TRBV segments that were more frequent in patients than controls.

Included in the TCR beta cDNA libraries were unique molecular identifiers. With about 0.95 to 11 million T cells as the source, approximately 500,000 cDNA molecules resulted. Using its own MiXCR run on the PCR reads, TCRdb lists one record per CDR3 protein. The sample holds hundreds of thousands of distinct CDR3 sequences, around 47% seen once. The TCR comes from a girl between 5 and 17 years old with multiple sclerosis. Sequencing used blood. V gene TRBV7-3 combines with J gene TRBJ1-2; 8 nucleotides line up with TRBD1. The CDR3, as DNA: TGTGCCAGCAGCTACGGACAGGGCGATGGCTACACCTTC. Protein product: CASSYGQGDGYTF. The full variable domain, completed using reference TRBV7-3 and TRBJ1-2, is GAGVSQTPSNKVTEKGKYVELRCDPISGHTALYWYRQSLGQGPEFLIYFQGTGAADDSGLPNDRFFAVRPEGSVSTLKIQRTERGDSAVYLCASSYGQGDGYTFGSGTRLTVV.